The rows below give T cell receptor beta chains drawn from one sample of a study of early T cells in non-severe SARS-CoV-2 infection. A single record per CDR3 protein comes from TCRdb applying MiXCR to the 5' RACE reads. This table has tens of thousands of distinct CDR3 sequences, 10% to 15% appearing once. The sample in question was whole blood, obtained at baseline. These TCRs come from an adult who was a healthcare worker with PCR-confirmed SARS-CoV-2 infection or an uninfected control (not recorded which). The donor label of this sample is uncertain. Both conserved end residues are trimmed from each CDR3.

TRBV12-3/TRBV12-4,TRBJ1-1,ASSPDSTVRREPLNTEAF
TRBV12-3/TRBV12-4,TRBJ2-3,ASSTWGSSTDTQY
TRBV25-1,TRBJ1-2,ASSKTSFGYT
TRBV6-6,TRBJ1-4,ASRGQGREKLF
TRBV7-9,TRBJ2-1,ASSGLAGGDEQF
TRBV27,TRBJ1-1,ASSEGWMNTEAF
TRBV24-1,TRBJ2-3,ATSDPWADTQY
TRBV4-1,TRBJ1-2,ASSQDNSLRGYT
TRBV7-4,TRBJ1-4,ASPPPEANEKLF
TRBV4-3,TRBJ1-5,ASSQDLVNQPQH
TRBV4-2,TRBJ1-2,ASSQATIGRDYGYT
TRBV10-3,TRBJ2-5,AISGSQETQY
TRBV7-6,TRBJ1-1,ASSLRELRQGDTEAF
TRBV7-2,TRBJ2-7,ASSFLGTGAYEQY
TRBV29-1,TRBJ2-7,SVGTGSYYEQY
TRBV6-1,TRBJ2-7,ASSEISGDSYEQY
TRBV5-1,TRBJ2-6,ASSITGSGANVLT
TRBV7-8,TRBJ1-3,ASSSRDGPHSGNTIY
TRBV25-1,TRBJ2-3,ASSEVGGNSGTQY
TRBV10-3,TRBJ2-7,AISGSVQYEQY
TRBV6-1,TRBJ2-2,ASRKELGSGELF
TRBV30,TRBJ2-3,AWSRRGDTQY
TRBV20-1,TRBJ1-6,SARDLGRSSYNSPLH
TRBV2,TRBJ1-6,ASKPEGYSPLH
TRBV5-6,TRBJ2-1,ASSSPSRSSYNEQF
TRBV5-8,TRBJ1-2,ASSLEIQKKRYT
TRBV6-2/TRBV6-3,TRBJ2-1,ASSLGGLVQF
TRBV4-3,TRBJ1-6,ASSQAVLAGESPLH
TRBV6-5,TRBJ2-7,ASRRSPGQIYEQY
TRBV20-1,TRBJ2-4,SAARKGAGKNIQY
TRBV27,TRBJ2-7,ASSSRLAADYEQY
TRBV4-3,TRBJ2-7,ASSQAFGYSTPYEQY
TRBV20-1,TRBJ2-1,SARPLKGGTSRINEQF
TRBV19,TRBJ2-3,ASRSSGGPPDTQY
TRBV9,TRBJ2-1,ASSVGGRLINEQF
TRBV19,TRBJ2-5,ASSITALAGRETQY
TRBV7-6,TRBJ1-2,ASSPLDRIP
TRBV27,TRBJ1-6,ASSEGQGRTPLH
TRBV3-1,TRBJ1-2,ASSQAGAGAYGYT
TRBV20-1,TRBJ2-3,SATSRGDTQY
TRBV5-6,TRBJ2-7,ASSPKGRLAGAYEQY
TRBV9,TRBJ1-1,ASSVEAGADTEAF
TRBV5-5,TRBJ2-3,ASSWTFSAPTDTQY
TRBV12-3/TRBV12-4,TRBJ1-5,ASSGSNQPQH
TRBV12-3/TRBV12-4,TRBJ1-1,ASGRGGFWAEAF
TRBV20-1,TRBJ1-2,SAAPRGDGYT
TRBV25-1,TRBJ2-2,ASSLVGGELF
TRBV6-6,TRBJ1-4,ACRTGGAANEKLF
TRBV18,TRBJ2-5,ASSPPAGQETQY
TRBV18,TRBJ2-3,ASSPVAGDTQY
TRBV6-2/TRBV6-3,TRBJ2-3,ASSPYSRGLAGVGDTQY
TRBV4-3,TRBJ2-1,ASSPQGQGLDEQF
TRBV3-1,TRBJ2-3,ASSPPRITDTQY
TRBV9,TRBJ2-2,ASSLQSLANTGELF
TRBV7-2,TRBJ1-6,ASSRRPGTSSSPLH
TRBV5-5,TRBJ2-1,ASSLWDPSYNEQF
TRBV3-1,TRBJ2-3,ASSQITGPTDTQY
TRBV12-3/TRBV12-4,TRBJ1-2,ASSFPSQNYGYT
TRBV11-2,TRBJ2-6,ASSLDRVAGANVLT
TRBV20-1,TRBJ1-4,SATTATNEKLF